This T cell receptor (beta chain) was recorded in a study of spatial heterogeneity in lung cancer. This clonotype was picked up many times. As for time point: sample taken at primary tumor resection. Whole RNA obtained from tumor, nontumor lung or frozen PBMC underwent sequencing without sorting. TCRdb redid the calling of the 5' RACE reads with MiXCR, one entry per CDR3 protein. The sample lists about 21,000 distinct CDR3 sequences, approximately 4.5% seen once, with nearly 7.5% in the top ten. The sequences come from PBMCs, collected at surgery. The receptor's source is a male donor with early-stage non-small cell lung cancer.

The CDR3 coding sequence is TGTGCCAGCAGCCAATCACAGGGGGTGTTAACAGATACGCAGTATTTT. It translates to CASSQSQGVLTDTQYF. This chain links TRBV3-1 with TRBJ2-3; 8 positions agree with TRBD1. Trimming removed 2 bases from V and 3 bases from J; junction bases left unmatched: 7. This CDR3 contains 16 residues. Germline lookup yields CDR1 LGHDT and CDR2 YNNKEL (reference sequence).